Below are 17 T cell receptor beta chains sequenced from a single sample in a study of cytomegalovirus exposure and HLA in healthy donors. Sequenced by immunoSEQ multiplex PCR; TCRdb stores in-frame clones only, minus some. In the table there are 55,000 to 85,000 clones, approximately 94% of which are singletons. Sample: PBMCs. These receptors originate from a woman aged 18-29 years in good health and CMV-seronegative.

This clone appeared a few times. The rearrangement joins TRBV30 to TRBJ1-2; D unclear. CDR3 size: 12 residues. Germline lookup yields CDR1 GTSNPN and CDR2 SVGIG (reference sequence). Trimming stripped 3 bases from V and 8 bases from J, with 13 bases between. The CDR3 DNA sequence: TGTGCCTGGAGCTCGGGTGGCGCGGGCTACACCTTC. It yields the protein CAWSSGGAGYTF.

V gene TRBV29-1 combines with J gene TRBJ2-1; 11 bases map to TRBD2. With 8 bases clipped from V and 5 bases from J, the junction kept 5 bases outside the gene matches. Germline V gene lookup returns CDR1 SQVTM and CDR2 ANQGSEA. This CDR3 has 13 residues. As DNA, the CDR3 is TGCAGCCCGAGACTAGCGGGACACAATGAGCAGTTCTTC. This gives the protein CSPRLAGHNEQFF.

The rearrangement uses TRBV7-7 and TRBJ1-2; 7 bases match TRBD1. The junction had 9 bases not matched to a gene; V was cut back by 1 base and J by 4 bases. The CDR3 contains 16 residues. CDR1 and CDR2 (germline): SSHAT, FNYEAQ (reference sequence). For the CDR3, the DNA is TGTGCCAGCAGCTTAGATACTAGGGGGCAGGGCTATGGCTACACCTTC. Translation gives CASSLDTRGQGYGYTF. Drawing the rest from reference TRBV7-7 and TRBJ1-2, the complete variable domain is GAGVSQSPRYKVTKRGQDVTLRCDPISSHATLYWYQQALGQGPEFLTYFNYEAQPDKSGLPSDRFSAERPEGSISTLTIQRTEQRDSAMYRCASSLDTRGQGYGYTFGSGTRLTVV.

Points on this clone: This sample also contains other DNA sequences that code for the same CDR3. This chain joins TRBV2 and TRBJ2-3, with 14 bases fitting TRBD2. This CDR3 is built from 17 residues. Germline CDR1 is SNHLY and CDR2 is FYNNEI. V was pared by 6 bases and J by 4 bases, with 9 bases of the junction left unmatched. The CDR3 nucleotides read TGTGCCAGCAGACGACTAGCGGGAGGGGATGGGGCAGATACGCAGTATTTT. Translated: CASRRLAGGDGADTQYF. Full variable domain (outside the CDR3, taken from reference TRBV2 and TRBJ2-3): EPEVTQTPSHQVTQMGQEVILRCVPISNHLYFYWYRQILGQKVEFLVSFYNNEISEKSEIFDDQFSVERPDGSNFTLKIRSTKLEDSAMYFCASRRLAGGDGADTQYFGPGTRLTVL.

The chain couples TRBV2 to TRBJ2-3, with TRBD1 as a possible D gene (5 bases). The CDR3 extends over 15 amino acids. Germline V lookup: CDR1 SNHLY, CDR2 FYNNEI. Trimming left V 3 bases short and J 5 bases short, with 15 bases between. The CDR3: CASSDSLGLRDTQYF. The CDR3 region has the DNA TGTGCCAGCAGTGACTCCCTGGGGCTGAGAGATACGCAGTATTTT.

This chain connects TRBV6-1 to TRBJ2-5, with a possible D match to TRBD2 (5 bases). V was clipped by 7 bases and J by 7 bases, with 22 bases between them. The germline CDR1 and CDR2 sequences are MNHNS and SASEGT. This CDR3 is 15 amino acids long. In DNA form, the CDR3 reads TGTGCCAGCAACTCACTATCCTCGGGGTGGGGGACCCAGTACTTC. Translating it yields CASNSLSSGWGTQYF.

The CDR3 region has the DNA TGCGCCAGCAGCTTGTTCAGGGGCCCTAGCAATGAGCAGTTCTTC. It specifies CASSLFRGPSNEQFF. This chain links TRBV5-1 with TRBJ2-1; TRBD1 is a possible D gene (6 bases). Germline CDR1 reads SGHRS; CDR2 reads YFSETQ. Trimming removed 1 base at V and 6 bases at J, with 14 bases between. The CDR3 runs 15 residues.

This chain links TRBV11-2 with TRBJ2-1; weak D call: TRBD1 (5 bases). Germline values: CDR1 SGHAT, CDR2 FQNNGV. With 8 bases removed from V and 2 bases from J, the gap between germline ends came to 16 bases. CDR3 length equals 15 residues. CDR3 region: CASASPRVTYNEQFF. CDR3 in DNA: TGTGCCAGCGCCTCCCCCAGGGTAACCTACAATGAGCAGTTCTTC.

In DNA form, the CDR3 reads TGTGCCACCCGACTAGCGGGCCCCTACGAGCAGTACTTC. It specifies CATRLAGPYEQYF. J is TRBJ2-7 and V is TRBV28; 10 bases are shared with TRBD2. The V gene end was trimmed by 10 bases and the J gene end by 2 bases; junction bases not matched to a gene: 5. The CDR3 consists of 13 residues. Germline V gene lookup returns CDR1 MDHEN and CDR2 SYDVKM.

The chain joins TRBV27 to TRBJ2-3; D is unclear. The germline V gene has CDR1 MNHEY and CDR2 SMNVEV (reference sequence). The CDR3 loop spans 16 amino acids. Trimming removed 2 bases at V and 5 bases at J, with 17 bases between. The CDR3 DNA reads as TGTGCCAGCAGTTTAGTGTCACCTGCCGAGGTAGATACGCAGTATTTT. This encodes CASSLVSPAEVDTQYF.

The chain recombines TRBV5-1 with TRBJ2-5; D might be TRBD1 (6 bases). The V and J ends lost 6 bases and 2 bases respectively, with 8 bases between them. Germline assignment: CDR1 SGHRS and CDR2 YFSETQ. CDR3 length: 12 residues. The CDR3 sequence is CASKDRQETQYF. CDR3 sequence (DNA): TGCGCCAGCAAAGACAGGCAAGAGACCCAGTACTTC.

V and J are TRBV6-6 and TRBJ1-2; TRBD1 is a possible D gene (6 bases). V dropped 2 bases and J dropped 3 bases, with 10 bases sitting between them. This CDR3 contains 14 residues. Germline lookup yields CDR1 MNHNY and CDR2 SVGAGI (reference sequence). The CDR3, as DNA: TGTGCCAGCAGTTACGGGACACGAGACTATGGCTACACCTTC. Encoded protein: CASSYGTRDYGYTF.

DNA of the CDR3: TGTGCCTGGAGTCCCGGCGGCGGAGGTTGGGAGACCCAGTACTTC. It codes for CAWSPGGGGWETQYF. This chain joins TRBV30 and TRBJ2-5; D is perhaps TRBD2 (5 bases). Germline loops: CDR1 GTSNPN, CDR2 SVGIG (reference sequence). The CDR3 is 15 amino acids. Trimming left V 2 bases short and J 5 bases short, with 18 bases between.

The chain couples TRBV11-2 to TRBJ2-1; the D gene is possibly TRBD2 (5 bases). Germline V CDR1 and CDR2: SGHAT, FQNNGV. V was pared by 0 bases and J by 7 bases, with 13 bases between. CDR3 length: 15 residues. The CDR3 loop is CASSLEGGPGNEQFF. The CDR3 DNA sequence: TGTGCCAGCAGCTTAGAAGGTGGGCCGGGAAATGAGCAGTTCTTC.

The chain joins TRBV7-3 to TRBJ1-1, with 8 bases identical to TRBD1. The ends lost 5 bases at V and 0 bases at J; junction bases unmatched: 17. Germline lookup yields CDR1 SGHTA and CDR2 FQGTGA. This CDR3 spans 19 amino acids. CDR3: CASSHRNRGVGFMNTEAFF. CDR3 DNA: TGTGCCAGCAGCCATCGAAACAGGGGGGTGGGATTCATGAACACTGAAGCTTTCTTT.

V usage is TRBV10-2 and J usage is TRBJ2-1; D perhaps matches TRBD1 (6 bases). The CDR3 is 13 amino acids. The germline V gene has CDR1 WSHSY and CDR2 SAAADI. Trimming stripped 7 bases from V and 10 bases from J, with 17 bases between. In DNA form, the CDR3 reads TGCGCCAGCACCATGACAGGTAACGGGGAGCAGTTCTTC. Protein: CASTMTGNGEQFF.

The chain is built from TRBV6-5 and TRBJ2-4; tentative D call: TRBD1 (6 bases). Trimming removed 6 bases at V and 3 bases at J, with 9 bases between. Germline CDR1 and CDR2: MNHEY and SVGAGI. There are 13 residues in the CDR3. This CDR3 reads CASRLDSKNIQYF. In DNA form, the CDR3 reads TGTGCCAGCAGATTGGACAGCAAAAACATTCAGTACTTC.